The rows below give T cell receptor beta chains drawn from one sample of a study of T cell changes during pregnancy in multiple sclerosis. The protocol was immunoSEQ multiplex PCR, while the TCRdb copy is restricted to in-frame clones and leaves out a portion. There are approximately 51,000 clones in the sample; about 92% occur only once, and around 0.53% lies in the top ten. This specimen consisted of CD4+ T cells from peripheral blood mononuclear cells, obtained after pregnancy. The receptor set was obtained from a female donor with multiple sclerosis, enrolled in a pregnancy study. Both conserved end residues are trimmed from each CDR3. Fields, in order: J gene, clone size, V gene, CDR3 protein. Size tells how often a clone was seen (once, few, many) or the class of an expanded clone, and some rows leave it out.

TRBJ2-5	-	TRBV6-5	ASSYGRLAGGFTQY
TRBJ2-1	-	TRBV11-1	ASSLYPGGSASYNEQF
TRBJ2-1	-	TRBV5-1	ASSLFTSGNNEQF
TRBJ2-3	-	TRBV9	ASSVEPHGRLASTDTQY
TRBJ2-2	-	TRBV2	ASSEHTPTNTGELF
TRBJ2-5	-	TRBV11-2	ASSSGTSGRGETQY
TRBJ2-6	-	TRBV7-3	ASSARTGAGANVLT
TRBJ1-1	-	TRBV5-8	ASSLEWGQENTEAF
TRBJ2-7	-	TRBV7-2	ASSLAAGTSQYYEQY
TRBJ1-4	-	TRBV7-9	ASSLASGRVKEKLF
TRBJ2-1	-	TRBV7-3	ASSLDTSGNSYNEQF
TRBJ1-4	once	TRBV11-2	ASSPTRSTNEKLF
TRBJ2-1	-	TRBV19	ASSPAAGLPTLSSYNEQF
TRBJ2-7	-	TRBV7-2	ASSLFGLAGGGKGYEQY
TRBJ2-2	-	TRBV28	ASSFYGTGSGELF
TRBJ2-2	-	TRBV5-5	ASCTVPDTGELF
TRBJ2-7	-	TRBV7-2	ASSHGLAGGPSHEQY
TRBJ2-7	-	TRBV28	ASSLAGTSHTGEQY
TRBJ1-2	-	TRBV28	ASSLWGTGLDYGYT
TRBJ1-3	-	TRBV5-8	ASSLGTTTSGNTIY
TRBJ2-5	-	TRBV7-2	ASSLVGTSGRAQTQY
TRBJ2-3	once	TRBV7-9	ASSSRVSTDTQY